These 25 T cell receptor beta chains originate from one sample sequenced in a study of blood T cell repertoires in COVID-19. Generated by immunoSEQ multiplex PCR, the TCRdb table keeps only in-frame clones and is missing some. The table records 270,000 or so clones, under 90% of them present only once. The specimen was peripheral blood. These receptors all stem from a woman aged 60-75 years with active or convalescent COVID-19.

This clone showed up just once. The rearrangement uses TRBV4-2 and TRBJ1-1; the D gene is possibly TRBD1 (5 bases). Per the germline V gene, CDR1 is LGHNA and CDR2 is YNFKEQ. Trimming cost V 1 base and J 1 base, with 7 bases left between them. The CDR3 sequence is 14 residues long. CDR3: CASSQAGSNTEAFF. The DNA of the CDR3 is TGTGCCAGCAGCCAAGCAGGGTCGAACACTGAAGCTTTCTTT.

The chain's CDR3 is CASSPPPLPGNEQFF. DNA for the CDR3: TGTGCCAGCAGCCCCCCCCCACTCCCCGGGAATGAGCAGTTCTTC. This chain joins TRBV5-5 and TRBJ2-1; D gene unclear. Germline assignment: CDR1 SGHKS and CDR2 YYEKEE (reference sequence). This CDR3 has 15 residues. V dropped 4 bases and J dropped 7 bases, with 18 bases sitting between them.

The chain employs TRBV11-2 and TRBJ1-2; no definite D call. The CDR3 loop spans 13 amino acids. Looked up from germline, CDR1 is SGHAT and CDR2 is FQNNGV. V lost 3 bases to trimming and J lost 3 bases, with 8 bases between them. The CDR3 protein is CASSLTGYYGYTF. CDR3 DNA sequence: TGTGCCAGCAGCTTGACCGGGTACTATGGCTACACCTTC.

The rearrangement uses TRBV5-6 and TRBJ2-5; the D gene is possibly TRBD1 (5 bases). CDR3 length equals 15 residues. With 4 bases removed from V and 2 bases from J, the gap between germline ends came to 15 bases. CDR1 and CDR2 from the germline V gene are SGHDT and YYEEEE. CDR3 DNA: TGTGCCAGCAGCCCCCGACCTGGGGCTCAAGAGACCCAGTACTTC. Translated: CASSPRPGAQETQYF.

This chain uses TRBV6-6 with TRBJ2-2; D unresolved. V gave up 5 bases and J gave up 2 bases, with 12 bases separating them. The germline V gene encodes CDR1 MNHNY and CDR2 SVGAGI (reference sequence). The CDR3 totals 15 residues. The CDR3 region has the DNA TGTGCCAGCAGTCTTCAGAACCGTAACACCGGGGAGCTGTTTTTT. Amino acid sequence: CASSLQNRNTGELFF.

The rearrangement uses TRBV27 and TRBJ2-3, with D perhaps matching TRBD2 (6 bases). The CDR3 has 14 residues. CDR1 and CDR2 (germline): MNHEY, SMNVEV (reference sequence). The ends were cut back, 6 bases at V and 0 bases at J, with 10 bases in the middle. CDR3 loop: CASSFSGSTDTQYF. In nucleotides, the CDR3 is TGTGCCAGCAGCTTTAGCGGTAGCACAGATACGCAGTATTTT.

The table lists this clone with a few counts. The rearrangement uses TRBV5-5 and TRBJ2-7; no reliable D call. Germline CDR1 SGHKS, CDR2 YYEKEE (reference sequence). This CDR3 region has 13 residues. V was clipped by 2 bases and J by 4 bases, with 10 bases between them. CDR3 in amino acids: CASSLPELYEQYF. The CDR3 region has the DNA TGTGCCAGCAGCTTACCTGAGCTGTACGAGCAGTACTTC.

This clone has a handful of counts. The chain has TRBV6-5 and TRBJ1-5; D is undetermined. The germline gives CDR1 MNHEY, CDR2 SVGAGI. Between the trimmed V and J ends, which lost 6 bases and 11 bases, there was a span of 11 bases. The CDR3 length is 11 residues. The CDR3 is CASSFLGSQHF. In DNA, the CDR3 is TGTGCCAGCAGCTTTCTCGGGTCCCAGCATTTT.

V gene TRBV11-2 combines with J gene TRBJ1-5; D is perhaps TRBD1 (5 bases). V lost 2 bases and J 4 bases, leaving 12 bases between the germline ends. The CDR3 runs 15 residues. The V gene's germline CDR1 is SGHAT and CDR2 FQNNGV. CDR3 sequence reads: CASSLSGTPNQPQHF. The CDR3 DNA sequence: TGTGCCAGCAGCTTAAGCGGGACTCCAAATCAGCCCCAGCATTTT.

The rearrangement joins TRBV11-2 to TRBJ1-6; 10 bases line up with TRBD1. CDR1 SGHAT and CDR2 FQNNGV come from the germline V gene. The CDR3 spans 16 residues. The junction had 7 bases not matched to a gene; V was cut back by 4 bases and J by 7 bases. DNA for the CDR3: TGTGCCAGCAGCTCCCCGGCGGGACAGGGGAATTCACCCCTCCACTTT. Its protein is CASSSPAGQGNSPLHF.

This sequence joins TRBV7-9 and TRBJ2-5; 7 bases align to TRBD1. Trimming at V came to 8 bases and at J to 1 base, leaving 4 bases not matched to a gene. CDR1 and CDR2 from the germline V gene are SEHNR and FQNEAQ (reference sequence). This CDR3 comprises 13 residues. CDR3 amino acids: CASHTGVQETQYF. Written as DNA, the CDR3 is TGTGCCAGCCACACAGGGGTCCAAGAGACCCAGTACTTC.

CDR3 amino acids: CASSFPGGTDTQYF. The CDR3 bases are TGTGCCAGCAGTTTCCCGGGGGGCACAGATACGCAGTATTTT. The V call is TRBV28, the J call TRBJ2-3, with D perhaps TRBD2 (6 bases). The V gene's germline CDR1 is MDHEN and CDR2 SYDVKM. The CDR3 has 14 residues. V lost 3 bases and J 1 base, leaving 8 bases between the germline ends. Based on the CDR3 plus reference TRBV28 and TRBJ2-3, the full variable domain is DVKVTQSSRYLVKRTGEKVFLECVQDMDHENMFWYRQDPGLGLRLIYFSYDVKMKEKGDIPEGYSVSREKKERFSLILESASTNQTSMYLCASSFPGGTDTQYFGPGTRLTVL.

The chain is built from TRBV5-1 and TRBJ2-3; 8 bases align to TRBD1. The germline CDR1 and CDR2 sequences are SGHRS and YFSETQ. The CDR3 has 14 amino acids. Trimming cost V 7 bases and J 4 bases; bases outside gene matches: 8. The CDR3 protein is CASGTDRGADTQYF. Written as DNA, the CDR3 is TGCGCCAGCGGAACCGACAGGGGTGCAGATACGCAGTATTTT.

V and J are TRBV4-1 and TRBJ2-5; possible D gene TRBD1, 5 bases. The CDR3 sequence is 16 residues long. CDR1 is MGHRA, CDR2 YSYEKL, per germline. Trimming shortened V by 1 base and J by 1 base, and 13 bases separated the two germline ends. Here the CDR3 reads CASSQAPPRGQETQYF. In DNA form, the CDR3 reads TGCGCCAGCAGCCAAGCTCCCCCTAGGGGCCAAGAGACCCAGTACTTC.

The rearrangement links TRBV4-2 to TRBJ1-2; the D gene is possibly TRBD1 (5 bases). Germline CDR1 LGHNA, CDR2 YNFKEQ. V lost 1 base and J 6 bases, leaving 27 bases between the germline ends. CDR3 length equals 19 residues. CDR3 bases: TGTGCCAGCAGCCAAGGGGTGGGTCAGGGCGCCTTTATTTCAAATGGCTACACCTTC. The encoded protein is CASSQGVGQGAFISNGYTF.

This clone was found once. The V call is TRBV29-1, the J call TRBJ1-2, with 9 positions matching TRBD1. This CDR3 is built from 13 residues. With 7 bases clipped from V and 3 bases from J, the junction kept 6 bases outside the gene matches. Germline CDR1 reads SQVTM; CDR2 reads ANQGSEA. Here the CDR3 DNA reads TGCAGCGCCCGGGACAGGGAGGACTATGGCTACACCTTC. Its protein product is CSARDREDYGYTF.

The gene calls are TRBV7-9 and TRBJ2-2; no definite D call. Germline V gives CDR1 SEHNR, CDR2 FQNEAQ (reference sequence). The CDR3 contains 12 residues. Trimming stripped 7 bases from V and 3 bases from J, with 6 bases between. The CDR3, as DNA: TGTGCCAGCACTCGGGACACCGGGGAGCTGTTTTTT. Protein product: CASTRDTGELFF.

This clone was observed once. This chain uses TRBV29-1 with TRBJ1-2; maybe TRBD1 (6 bases). This CDR3 contains 16 residues. Germline V CDR1 and CDR2: SQVTM, ANQGSEA. Trimming took 5 bases from V and 3 from J, leaving 22 bases between them. The CDR3 here is CSVTLGRGRLDYGYTF. CDR3 coding DNA: TGCAGCGTTACACTGGGCAGGGGACGGCTGGACTATGGCTACACCTTC.

The chain couples TRBV7-2 to TRBJ2-7; TRBD1 agrees at 9 bases. This CDR3 is 15 amino acids long. Trimming took 2 bases from V and 4 from J; bases not matched to a gene: 6. Germline V gene lookup returns CDR1 SGHTA and CDR2 FQGNSA. The CDR3 spells CASSLPGTGRYEQYF. The CDR3 DNA follows: TGTGCCAGCAGCTTACCCGGGACAGGGAGGTACGAGCAGTACTTC.

This clone was recorded a few times. CDR3 DNA sequence: TGCGCCAGCAGCTTGTGGCAGGGCCACAATGAGCAGTTCTTC. It yields the protein CASSLWQGHNEQFF. V is TRBV5-1 and J is TRBJ2-1; a weak D match, TRBD1 (5 bases). The CDR3 is 14 residues long. The V end was cut by 1 base, the J end by 5 bases, with 10 bases between. Per the germline V gene, CDR1 is SGHRS and CDR2 is YFSETQ. The full variable domain, in which reference TRBV5-1 and TRBJ2-1 provide the parts outside the CDR3, is KAGVTQTPRYLIKTRGQQVTLSCSPISGHRSVSWYQQTPGQGLQFLFEYFSETQRNKGNFPGRFSGRQFSNSRSEMNVSTLELGDSALYLCASSLWQGHNEQFFGPGTRLTVL.

The chain recombines TRBV6-6 with TRBJ2-7, with 10 bases aligning to TRBD1. This CDR3 spans 17 amino acids. Germline assignment: CDR1 MNHNY and CDR2 SVGAGI (reference sequence). V was pared by 5 bases and J by 1 base, with 11 bases of the junction left unmatched. The CDR3 loop reads CASSPSTGGVLSYEQYF. In DNA, the CDR3 is TGTGCCAGCAGTCCTTCGACAGGGGGCGTGTTATCCTACGAGCAGTACTTC.

Points on this clone: Relative to the germline gene, one junction end is altered; a read error may explain this. V gene TRBV12-3 or TRBV12-4 combines with J gene TRBJ1-2; 7 bases map to TRBD1. The CDR3 has 13 amino acids. The CDR3 DNA reads as TGTGCCAGCAATTTAGACAGGGCGGGTGGCTACACCTTC. Protein product: CASNLDRAGGYTF.

The rearrangement joins TRBV4-3 to TRBJ2-4; D perhaps matches TRBD2 (6 bases). V was pared by 1 base and J by 4 bases, with 17 bases between. This CDR3 contains 17 residues. In germline, CDR1 is LGHNA, CDR2 YSLEER. CDR3 sequence: CASSQAGGVGGKNIQYF. The DNA of the CDR3 is TGCGCCAGCAGCCAAGCAGGAGGGGTCGGTGGGAAAAACATTCAGTACTTC.

The chain has TRBV5-4 and TRBJ2-5; 12 bases map to TRBD2. V lost 5 bases and J lost 2; bases outside the gene matches: 4. The CDR3 extends over 15 amino acids. The germline gives CDR1 SGHNT, CDR2 YYREEE (reference sequence). CDR3 region: CASRRTSGEQETQYF. The CDR3 nucleotides are TGTGCCAGCAGGCGGACTAGCGGGGAACAAGAGACCCAGTACTTC. Filled out from reference TRBV5-4 and TRBJ2-5, the complete variable domain reads ETGVTQSPTHLIKTRGQQVTLRCSSQSGHNTVSWYQQALGQGPQFIFQYYREEENGRGNFPPRFSGLQFPNYSSELNVNALELDDSALYLCASRRTSGEQETQYFGPGTRLLVL.

V usage is TRBV13 and J usage is TRBJ2-5; 9 bases align to TRBD2. CDR3 length: 15 amino acids. J gave up 4 bases and V 0 bases, and 3 bases lay outside the gene matches. Germline assignment: CDR1 PRHDT and CDR2 FYEKMQ (reference sequence). Here the CDR3 reads CASSLGAGGRETQYF. CDR3 in DNA: TGTGCCAGCAGCTTAGGTGCGGGGGGGCGAGAGACCCAGTACTTC.